This TCR beta chain was profiled in a study of blood T cell repertoires in COVID-19. The cohort comprised adults aged 18 to 89 years residing in 20 to 30 US areas. Participants had their cohort set by participant-reported clinical history. It was within 2 weeks before study entry that exposed participants met a COVID-19 case. Measured with immunoSEQ multiplex PCR; TCRdb has only the in-frame clones, and not every one. The repertoire has around 190,000 clones, roughly 89% of them found once; the top ten carry about 3.3%. Trimming shortened V by 0 bases and J by 1 base, and 13 bases separated the two germline ends. The CDR3 covers 17 residues. Per the germline V gene, CDR1 is SGHAT and CDR2 is FQNNGV.

The sequence was collected from a young woman who had been exposed to COVID-19. Sequenced sample: PBMCs or T cells enriched from blood (not recorded which). The genes are TRBV11-2 and TRBJ2-1, with D possibly matching TRBD1 (6 bases). CDR3 region: CASSLDYGTFSYNEQFF. CDR3 DNA sequence: TGTGCCAGCAGCTTAGATTACGGGACATTTTCCTACAATGAGCAGTTCTTC.